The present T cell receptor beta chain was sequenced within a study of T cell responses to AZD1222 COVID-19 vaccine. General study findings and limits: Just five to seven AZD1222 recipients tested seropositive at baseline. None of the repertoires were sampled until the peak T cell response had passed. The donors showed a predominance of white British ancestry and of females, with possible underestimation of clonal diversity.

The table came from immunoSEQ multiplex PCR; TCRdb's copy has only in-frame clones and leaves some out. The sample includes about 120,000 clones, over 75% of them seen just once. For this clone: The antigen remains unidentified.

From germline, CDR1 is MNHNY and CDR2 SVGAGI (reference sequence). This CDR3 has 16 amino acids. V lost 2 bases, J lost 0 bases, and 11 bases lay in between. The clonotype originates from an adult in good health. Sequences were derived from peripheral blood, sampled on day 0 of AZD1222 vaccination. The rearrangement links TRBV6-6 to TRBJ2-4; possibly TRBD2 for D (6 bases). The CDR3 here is CASSYPLGLAKNIQYF. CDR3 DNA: TGTGCCAGCAGTTACCCTCTGGGACTAGCCAAAAACATTCAGTACTTC.